A single sample gave rise to the 3 T cell receptor beta chains below, sequenced in a study of T cells after yellow fever vaccination. MiXCR was run by TCRdb on the 5' RACE reads, yielding one entry per CDR3 protein. The table records tens of thousands of distinct CDR3 sequences, roughly 6.9% of them present only once. The sample consisted of CD8+ T cells sorted from PBMCs, taken 5 to 6 days after the first yellow fever vaccination. The receptors were gathered from a man aged 18 to 35 who received the YFV17D yellow fever vaccine.

For the CDR3, the DNA is TGTGCCAGCAGTTCCTTACACGAGCAGTACTTC. This translates into CASSSLHEQYF. The chain combines TRBV12-3 or TRBV12-4 with TRBJ2-7; D is unclear. This CDR3 contains 11 residues. Trimming cost V 4 bases and J 5 bases, with 6 bases left between them.

This clonotype was seen ten or more times. The rearrangement uses TRBV24-1 and TRBJ2-1; no definite D call. The CDR3 loop spans 11 amino acids. V dropped 0 bases and J dropped 10 bases, with 3 bases sitting between them. Germline CDR1 KGHDR, CDR2 SFDVKD. In DNA, the CDR3 is TGTGCCACCAGTGATTTGGCGGAGCAGTTCTTC. Residues: CATSDLAEQFF.

As to this clonotype: At one end the junction does not follow the germline gene, possibly because of a read error. J is TRBJ1-5 and V is TRBV6-2 or TRBV6-3; 7 bases line up with TRBD1. Germline CDR1 and CDR2: MNHEY and SVGEGT. This CDR3 has 14 amino acids. CDR3 coding DNA: TGTGCCAGCAGCCTAACGGACAGGATGGACGGTTTTTTTTTT. This codes for CASSLTDRMDGFFF.